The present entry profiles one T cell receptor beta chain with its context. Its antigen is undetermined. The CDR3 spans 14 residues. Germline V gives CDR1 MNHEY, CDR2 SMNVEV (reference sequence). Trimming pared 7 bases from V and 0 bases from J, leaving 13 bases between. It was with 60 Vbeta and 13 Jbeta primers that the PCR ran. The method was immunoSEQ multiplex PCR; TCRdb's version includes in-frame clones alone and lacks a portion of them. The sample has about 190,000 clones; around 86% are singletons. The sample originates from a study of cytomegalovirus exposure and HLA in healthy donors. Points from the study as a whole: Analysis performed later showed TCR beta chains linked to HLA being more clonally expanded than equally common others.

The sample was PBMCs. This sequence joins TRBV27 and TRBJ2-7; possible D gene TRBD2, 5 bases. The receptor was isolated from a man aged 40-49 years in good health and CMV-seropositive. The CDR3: CASNPRGPSYEQYF. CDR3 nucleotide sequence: TGTGCCAGCAACCCACGCGGGCCCTCCTACGAGCAGTACTTC.